This TCR beta chain was retrieved from a study of blood T cell repertoires in COVID-19. Study-level information: The analysed material was cDNA or gDNA that came from T cells, B-cell-depleted T cells, or PBMCs.

This table comes from immunoSEQ multiplex PCR, and its TCRdb copy is limited to in-frame clones, with some not included. The table lists over 100,000 clones, roughly 89% of them singletons. Germline V lookup: CDR1 MDHEN, CDR2 SYDVKM. CDR3 length: 15 amino acids. The V end lost 3 bases, the J end lost 5 bases, and 15 bases lay between the germline ends. Sequencing used peripheral blood. This receptor was taken from a man in his sixties with COVID-19, enrolled during active disease. The rearrangement uses TRBV28 and TRBJ2-3; tentatively, D is TRBD2 (5 bases). The CDR3 sequence is CASSLRVRLGDTQYF. The CDR3 DNA is TGTGCCAGCAGTTTGAGGGTCAGGTTGGGAGATACGCAGTATTTT.